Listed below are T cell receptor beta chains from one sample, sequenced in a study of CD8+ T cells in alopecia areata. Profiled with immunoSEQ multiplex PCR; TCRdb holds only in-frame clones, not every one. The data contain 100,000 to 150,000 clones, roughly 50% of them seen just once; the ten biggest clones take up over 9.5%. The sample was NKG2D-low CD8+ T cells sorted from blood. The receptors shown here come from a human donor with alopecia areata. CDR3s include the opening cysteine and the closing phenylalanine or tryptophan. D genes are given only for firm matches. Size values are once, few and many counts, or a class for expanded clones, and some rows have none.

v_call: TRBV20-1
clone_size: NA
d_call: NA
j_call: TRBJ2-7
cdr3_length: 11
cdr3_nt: TGCAGTGCTGGACAGAGCTACGAGCAGTACTTC
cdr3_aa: CSAGQSYEQYF

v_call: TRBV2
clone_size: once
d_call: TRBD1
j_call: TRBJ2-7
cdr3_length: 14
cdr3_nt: TGTGCCAGCGATACCGGGACAGACACCTACGAGCAGTACTTC
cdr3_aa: CASDTGTDTYEQYF

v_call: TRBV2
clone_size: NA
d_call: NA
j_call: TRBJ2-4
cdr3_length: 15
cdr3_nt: TGTGCCAGCAGTTGGACTCCAGGGCAGGAAAACATTCAGTACTTC
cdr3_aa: CASSWTPGQENIQYF

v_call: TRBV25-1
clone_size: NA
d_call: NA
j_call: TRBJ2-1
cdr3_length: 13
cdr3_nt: TGTGCCAGCAGCACCCGTACGGGTAATGAGCAGTTCTTC
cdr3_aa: CASSTRTGNEQFF

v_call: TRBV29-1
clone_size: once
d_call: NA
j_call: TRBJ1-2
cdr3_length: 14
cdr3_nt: TGCAGCGTTGACGGCTTGCAGACCCCTTCTGGCTACACCTTC
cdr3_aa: CSVDGLQTPSGYTF

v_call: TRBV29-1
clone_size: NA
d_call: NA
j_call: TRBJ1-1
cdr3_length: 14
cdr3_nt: TGCAGCGTTGGGGGGAGAGCCCAGAACACTGAAGCTTTCTTT
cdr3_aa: CSVGGRAQNTEAFF

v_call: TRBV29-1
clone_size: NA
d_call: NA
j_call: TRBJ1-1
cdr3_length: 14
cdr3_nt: TGCAGCGTTGTGGATGAGGGCAACTCCGATGAAGCTTTCTTT
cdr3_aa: CSVVDEGNSDEAFF

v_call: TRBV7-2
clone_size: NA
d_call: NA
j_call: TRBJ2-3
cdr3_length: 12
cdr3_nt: TGTGCCAGCAGTACGGGGGACGATACGCAGTATTTT
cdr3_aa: CASSTGDDTQYF

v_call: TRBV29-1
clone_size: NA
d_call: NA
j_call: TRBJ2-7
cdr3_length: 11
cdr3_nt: TGCAGCGCCCACCACGGCTACGAGCAGTACTTC
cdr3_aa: CSAHHGYEQYF

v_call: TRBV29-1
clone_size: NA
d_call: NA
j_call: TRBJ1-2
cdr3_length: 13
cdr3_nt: TGCAGCGTAGAAGGGATCTCAGTCTATGGCTACACCTTC
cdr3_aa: CSVEGISVYGYTF

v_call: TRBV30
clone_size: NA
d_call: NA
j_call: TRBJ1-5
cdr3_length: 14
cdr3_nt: TGTGCCTGGAGCCCCCCGGGGCCTGGTCAGCCCCAGCATTTT
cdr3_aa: CAWSPPGPGQPQHF

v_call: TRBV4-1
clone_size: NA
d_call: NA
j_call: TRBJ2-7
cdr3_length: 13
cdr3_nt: TGCGCCAGCAGCCAAGTTCCGACCTACGAGCAGTACTTC
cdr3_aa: CASSQVPTYEQYF

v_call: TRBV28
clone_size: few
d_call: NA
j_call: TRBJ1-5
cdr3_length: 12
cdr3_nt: TGTGCCAGTGGTTACAGCAATCAGCCCCAGCATTTT
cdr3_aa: CASGYSNQPQHF

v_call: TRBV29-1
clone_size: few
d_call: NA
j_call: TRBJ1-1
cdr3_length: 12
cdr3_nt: TGCAGCGTTGGGACCGCGAACACTGAAGCTTTCTTT
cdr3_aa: CSVGTANTEAFF

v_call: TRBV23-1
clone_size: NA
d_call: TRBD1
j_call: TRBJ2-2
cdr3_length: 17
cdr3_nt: TGCGCCAGCAGTCCCCCGGGACAGCCAATAACAACCCGGGAGCTGTTTTTT
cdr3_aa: CASSPPGQPITTRELFF

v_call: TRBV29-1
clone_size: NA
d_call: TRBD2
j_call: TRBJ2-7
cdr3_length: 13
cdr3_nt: TGCAGCGTTGGCGCGGGAGAAGGGTACGAGCAGTACTTC
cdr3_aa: CSVGAGEGYEQYF

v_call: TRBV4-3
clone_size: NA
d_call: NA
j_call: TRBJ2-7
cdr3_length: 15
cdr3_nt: TGCGCCAGCAGCCAAGACATCGGGAGAAGCACCGAGCAGTACTTC
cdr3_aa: CASSQDIGRSTEQYF

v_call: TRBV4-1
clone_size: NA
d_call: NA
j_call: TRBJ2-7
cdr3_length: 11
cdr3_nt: TGCGCCAGCAGCCAAGAGCGCGAGCAGTACTTC
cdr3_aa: CASSQEREQYF

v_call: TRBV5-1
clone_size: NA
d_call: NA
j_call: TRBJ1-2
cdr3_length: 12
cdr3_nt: TGCGCCAGCAGCTCGGATATCACCGGCTACACCTTC
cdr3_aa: CASSSDITGYTF

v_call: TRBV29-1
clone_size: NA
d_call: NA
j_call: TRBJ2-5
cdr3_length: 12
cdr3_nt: TGCAGCGTTGAGCCCCTTCAAGAGACCCAGTACTTC
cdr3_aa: CSVEPLQETQYF

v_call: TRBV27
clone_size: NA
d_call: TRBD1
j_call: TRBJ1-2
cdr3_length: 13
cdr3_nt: TGTGCCAGCAGTTCAACAGGGGACTATGGCTACACCTTC
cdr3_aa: CASSSTGDYGYTF

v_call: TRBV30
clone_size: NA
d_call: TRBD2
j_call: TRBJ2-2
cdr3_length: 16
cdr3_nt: TGTGCCTGGAATAGTATAGCGGGAGTGGACACCGGGGAGCTGTTTTTT
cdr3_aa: CAWNSIAGVDTGELFF

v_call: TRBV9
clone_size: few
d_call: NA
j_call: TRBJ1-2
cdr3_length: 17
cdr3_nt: TGTGCCAGCAGCCCTTCCTCGGGCCATCCGCTGAACTATGGCTACACCTTC
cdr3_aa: CASSPSSGHPLNYGYTF

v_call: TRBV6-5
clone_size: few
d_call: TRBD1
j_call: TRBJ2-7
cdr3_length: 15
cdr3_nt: TGTGCCAGCAGTTGGAGACAGGGGACCTCCTACGAGCAGTACTTC
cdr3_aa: CASSWRQGTSYEQYF

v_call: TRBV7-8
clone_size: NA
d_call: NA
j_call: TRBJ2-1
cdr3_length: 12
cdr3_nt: TGTGCCAGCAGCCCAGGGACTGACCGTGAGTTCTTC
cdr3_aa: CASSPGTDREFF

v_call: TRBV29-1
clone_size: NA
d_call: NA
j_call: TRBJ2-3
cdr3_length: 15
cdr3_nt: TGCAGCGTTGAAGGTTCGAGCGGTGGCCCAGATACGCAGTATTTT
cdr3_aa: CSVEGSSGGPDTQYF

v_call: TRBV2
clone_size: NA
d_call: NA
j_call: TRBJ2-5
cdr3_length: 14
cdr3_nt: TGTGCCAGCAGTGGCCCCCAGGGTGCAGAGACCCAGTACTTC
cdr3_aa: CASSGPQGAETQYF

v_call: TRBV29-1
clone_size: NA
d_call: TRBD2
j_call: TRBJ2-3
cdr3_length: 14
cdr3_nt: TGCAGCGCAGGACTAGCGGGGCGGCTGGATACGCAGTATTTT
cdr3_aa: CSAGLAGRLDTQYF

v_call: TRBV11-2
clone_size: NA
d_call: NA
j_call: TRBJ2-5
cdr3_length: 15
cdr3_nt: TGTGCCAGCAGCTCCCACCCTATCGGGCGGGAGACCCAGTACTTC
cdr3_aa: CASSSHPIGRETQYF

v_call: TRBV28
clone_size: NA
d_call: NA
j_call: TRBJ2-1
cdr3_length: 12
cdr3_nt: TGTGCCAGCAGTTCATCCCCCAATGAGCAGTTCTTC
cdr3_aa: CASSSSPNEQFF

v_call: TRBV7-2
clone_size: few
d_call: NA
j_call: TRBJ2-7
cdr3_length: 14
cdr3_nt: TGTGCCAGCAGCCCCCGACTGGCCCCCTACGAGCAGTACTTC
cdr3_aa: CASSPRLAPYEQYF

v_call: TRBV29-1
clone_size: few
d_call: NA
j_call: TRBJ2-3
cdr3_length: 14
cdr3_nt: TGCAGCGTCGGTCACTCAGGCCCCACAGATACGCAGTATTTT
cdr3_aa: CSVGHSGPTDTQYF

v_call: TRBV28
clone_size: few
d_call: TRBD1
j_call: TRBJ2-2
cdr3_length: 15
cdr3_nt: TGTGCCAGCAGCCCCGGGACAGGCCAAACCGGGGAGCTGTTTTTT
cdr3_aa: CASSPGTGQTGELFF

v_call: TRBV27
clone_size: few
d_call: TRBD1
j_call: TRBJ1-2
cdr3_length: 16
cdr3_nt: TGTGCCAGCACCAACATGGGACAGGGGGGAAACTATGGCTACACCTTC
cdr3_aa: CASTNMGQGGNYGYTF

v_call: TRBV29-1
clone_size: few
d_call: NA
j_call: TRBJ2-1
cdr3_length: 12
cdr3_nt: TGCAGCGCTCCCTCAACCCTTGGTGAGCAGTTCTTC
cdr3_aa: CSAPSTLGEQFF

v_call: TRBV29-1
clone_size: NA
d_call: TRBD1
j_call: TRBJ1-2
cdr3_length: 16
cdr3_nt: TGCAGCGTTGTTCCGGAGTTGACAGGGTCCAACTATGGCTACACCTTC
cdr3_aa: CSVVPELTGSNYGYTF

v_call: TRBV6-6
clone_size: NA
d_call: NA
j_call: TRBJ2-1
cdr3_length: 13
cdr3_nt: TGTGCCAGCAACGTAGACGGTTACAATGAGCAGTTCTTC
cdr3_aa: CASNVDGYNEQFF

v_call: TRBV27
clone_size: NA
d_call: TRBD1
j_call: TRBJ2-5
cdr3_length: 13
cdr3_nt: TGTGCCAGCAGATCGGACAGGGTTGAGACCCAGTACTTC
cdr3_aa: CASRSDRVETQYF

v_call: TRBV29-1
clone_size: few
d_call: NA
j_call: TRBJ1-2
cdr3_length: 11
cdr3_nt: TGCAGCCACACCGACACCTATGGCTACACCTTC
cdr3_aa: CSHTDTYGYTF

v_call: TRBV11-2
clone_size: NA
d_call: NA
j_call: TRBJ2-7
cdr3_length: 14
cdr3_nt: TGTGCCAGCAGCTTAGGACGGATCTCCTACGAGCAGTACTTC
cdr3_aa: CASSLGRISYEQYF

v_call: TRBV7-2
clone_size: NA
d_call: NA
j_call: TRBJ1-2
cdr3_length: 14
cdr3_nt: TGTGCCAGCAGCTCCCCCAGGGGCAACTATGGCTACACCTTC
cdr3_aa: CASSSPRGNYGYTF

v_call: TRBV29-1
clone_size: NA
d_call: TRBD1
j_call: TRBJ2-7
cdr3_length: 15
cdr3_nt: TGCAGCGTTGTATCGGACAGGGTGGGTCGGTACGAGCAGTACTTC
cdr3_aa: CSVVSDRVGRYEQYF

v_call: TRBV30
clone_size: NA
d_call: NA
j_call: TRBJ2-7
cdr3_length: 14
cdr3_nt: TGTGCCTGGAGTTTCGGGCCCTCGTTTCGCGAGCAGTACTTC
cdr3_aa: CAWSFGPSFREQYF

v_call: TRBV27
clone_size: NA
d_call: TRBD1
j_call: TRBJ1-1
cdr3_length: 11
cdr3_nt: TGTGCCAGCGGGACAGACACTGAAGCTTTCTTT
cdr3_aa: CASGTDTEAFF

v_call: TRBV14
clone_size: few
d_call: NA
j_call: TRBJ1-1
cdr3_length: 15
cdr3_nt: TGTGCCAGCAGCCTGTTGAGGAGTGGGGACACTGAAGCTTTCTTT
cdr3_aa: CASSLLRSGDTEAFF

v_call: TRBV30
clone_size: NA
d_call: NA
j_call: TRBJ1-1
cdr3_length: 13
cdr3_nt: TGTGCCTGGGAGGCCGACATGAACACTGAAGCTTTCTTT
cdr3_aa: CAWEADMNTEAFF

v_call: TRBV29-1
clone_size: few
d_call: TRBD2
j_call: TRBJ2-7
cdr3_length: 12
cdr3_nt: TGCAGCGTTCGGCGGGAGGGCGGCGAGCAGTACTTC
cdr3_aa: CSVRREGGEQYF

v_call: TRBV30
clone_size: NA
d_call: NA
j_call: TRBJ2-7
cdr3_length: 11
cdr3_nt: TGTGCCGCCGACTCGCGCTACGAGCAGTACTTC
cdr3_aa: CAADSRYEQYF